The sequence of this T cell receptor (beta chain) was determined in a study of blood T cell repertoires in COVID-19. CDR1 SQVTM and CDR2 ANQGSEA come from the germline V gene. The CDR3 runs to 11 residues. Clones were read by immunoSEQ multiplex PCR, and TCRdb kept only the in-frame ones, dropping some. This table holds over 250,000 clones, approximately 83% found once. The sequencing sample was made of peripheral blood. The V and J genes are TRBV29-1 and TRBJ1-1; perhaps TRBD1 as D (5 bases). The receptor was isolated from a woman aged 70-85 years with acute or convalescent COVID-19. The CDR3 coding sequence is TGCGGGGCAGGACAGAACACTGAAGCTTTCTTT. Its protein product is CGAGQNTEAFF.